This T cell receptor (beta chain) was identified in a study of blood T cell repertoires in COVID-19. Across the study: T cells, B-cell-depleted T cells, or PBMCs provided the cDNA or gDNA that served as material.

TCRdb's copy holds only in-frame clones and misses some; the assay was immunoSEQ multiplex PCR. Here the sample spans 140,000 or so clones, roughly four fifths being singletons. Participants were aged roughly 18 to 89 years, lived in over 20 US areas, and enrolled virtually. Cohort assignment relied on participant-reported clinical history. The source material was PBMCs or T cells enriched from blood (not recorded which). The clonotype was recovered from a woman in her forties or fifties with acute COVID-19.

The CDR3 loop is CASSFGLAGDNEQFF. DNA of the CDR3: TGTGCCAGCAGCTTCGGACTAGCAGGTGACAATGAGCAGTTCTTC. The rearrangement joins TRBV11-2 to TRBJ2-1; 8 bases map to TRBD2. CDR1 is SGHAT and CDR2 is FQNNGV in the germline V gene. CDR3 size: 15 residues. V lost 3 bases to trimming and J lost 5 bases; unmatched junction nucleotides: 6. The complete variable domain, with remaining parts taken from reference TRBV11-2 and TRBJ2-1, reads EAGVAQSPRYKIIEKRQSVAFWCNPISGHATLYWYQQILGQGPKLLIQFQNNGVVDDSQLPKDRFSAERLKGVDSTLKIQPAKLEDSAVYLCASSFGLAGDNEQFFGPGTRLTVL.